In its sample, the clone carrying this T cell receptor (beta chain) was seen a few times. These data come from a study of tumour-infiltrating T cells in Burkitt lymphoma. Study as a whole: Overall and progression-free survival were predicted by productive clonality.

The CDR3 is 15 residues long. Germline values: CDR1 SGHVS, CDR2 FNYEAQ. The V gene end was trimmed by 3 bases and the J gene end by 6 bases; junction bases not matched to a gene: 1. The protocol was immunoSEQ multiplex PCR, while the TCRdb copy is restricted to in-frame clones and leaves out a portion. The table lists roughly 7,400 clones, about 15% of them singletons. The rearrangement uses TRBV7-6 and TRBJ2-1; 14 nucleotides line up with TRBD2. This receptor was obtained from a human donor with diffuse large B-cell lymphoma. Sequences were obtained from tumor tissue. Written as DNA, the CDR3 is TGTGCCAGCAGCTTCGGGACTAGCGGGAGCAATGAGCAGTTCTTC. This translates into CASSFGTSGSNEQFF.